This T cell receptor (beta chain) was sequenced during a study of identical twins. TCRdb itself ran the 5' RACE reads through MiXCR, one entry per CDR3 protein. This table has a few hundred thousand distinct CDR3 sequences, 13% to 15% appearing once. All donors were healthy Caucasians. Trimming removed 5 bases from V and 0 bases from J, with 20 bases in between. The CDR3 runs 19 residues. Germline V gives CDR1 PRHDT, CDR2 FYEKMQ (reference sequence). This sample also appeared in a second study, on yellow fever vaccine responses in identical twins.

The chain combines TRBV13 with TRBJ2-6; the D gene could be TRBD1 or TRBD2 (5 bases each). This TCR was recovered from a woman younger than 35 in good health. The sample taken for sequencing was CD4+ T cells sorted from blood. The DNA of the CDR3 is TGTGCCAGCAGCCACAATGATCCGGGACGAGTCTCTGGGGCCAACGTCCTGACTTTC. Amino acids: CASSHNDPGRVSGANVLTF.